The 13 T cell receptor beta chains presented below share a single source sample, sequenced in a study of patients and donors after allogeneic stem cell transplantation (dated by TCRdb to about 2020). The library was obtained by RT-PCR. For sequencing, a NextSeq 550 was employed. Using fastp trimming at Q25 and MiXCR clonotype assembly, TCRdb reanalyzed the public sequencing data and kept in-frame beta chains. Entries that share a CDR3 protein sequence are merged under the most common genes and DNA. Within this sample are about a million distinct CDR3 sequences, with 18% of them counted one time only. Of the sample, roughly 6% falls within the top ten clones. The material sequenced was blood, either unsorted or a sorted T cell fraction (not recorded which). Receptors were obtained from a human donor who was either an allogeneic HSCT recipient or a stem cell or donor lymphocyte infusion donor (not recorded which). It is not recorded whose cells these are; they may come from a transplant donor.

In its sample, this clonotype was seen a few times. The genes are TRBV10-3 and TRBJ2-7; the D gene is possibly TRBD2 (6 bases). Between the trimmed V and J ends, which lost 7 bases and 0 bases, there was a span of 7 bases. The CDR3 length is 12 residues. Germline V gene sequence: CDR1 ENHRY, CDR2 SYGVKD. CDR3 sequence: CAIKTSSYEQYF. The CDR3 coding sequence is TGTGCCATCAAGACTAGCTCCTACGAGCAGTACTTC.

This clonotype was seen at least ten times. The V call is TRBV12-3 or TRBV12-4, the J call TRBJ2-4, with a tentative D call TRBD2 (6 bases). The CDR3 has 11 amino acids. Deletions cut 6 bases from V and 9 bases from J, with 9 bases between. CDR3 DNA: TGTGCCAGCAGACTGCGGGGCATTCAGTACTTC. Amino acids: CASRLRGIQYF.

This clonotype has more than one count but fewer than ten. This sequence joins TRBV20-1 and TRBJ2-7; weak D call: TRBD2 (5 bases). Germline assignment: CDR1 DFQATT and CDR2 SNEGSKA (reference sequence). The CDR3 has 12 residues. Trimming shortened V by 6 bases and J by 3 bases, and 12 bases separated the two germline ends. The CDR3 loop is CSATPEGYEQYF. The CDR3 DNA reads TGCAGTGCCACCCCTGAGGGCTACGAGCAGTACTTC.

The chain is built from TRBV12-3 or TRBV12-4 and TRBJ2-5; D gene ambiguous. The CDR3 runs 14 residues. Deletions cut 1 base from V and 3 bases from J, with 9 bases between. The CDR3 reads CASSLGREEETQYF. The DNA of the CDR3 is TGTGCCAGCAGTTTAGGCAGAGAGGAAGAGACCCAGTACTTC.

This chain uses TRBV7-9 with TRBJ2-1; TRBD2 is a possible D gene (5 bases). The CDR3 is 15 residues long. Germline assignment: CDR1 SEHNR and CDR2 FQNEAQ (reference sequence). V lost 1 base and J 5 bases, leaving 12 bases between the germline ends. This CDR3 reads CASSLGRAVNNEQFF. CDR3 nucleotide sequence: TGTGCCAGCAGCTTAGGAAGAGCGGTTAACAATGAGCAGTTCTTC.

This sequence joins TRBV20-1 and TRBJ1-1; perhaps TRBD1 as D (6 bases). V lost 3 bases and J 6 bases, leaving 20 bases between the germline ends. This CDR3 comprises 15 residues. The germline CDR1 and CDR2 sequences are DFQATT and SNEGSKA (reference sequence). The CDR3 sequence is CSASRYRGLMSEAFF. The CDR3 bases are TGCAGTGCTAGTCGGTATCGGGGGCTAATGTCTGAAGCTTTCTTT.

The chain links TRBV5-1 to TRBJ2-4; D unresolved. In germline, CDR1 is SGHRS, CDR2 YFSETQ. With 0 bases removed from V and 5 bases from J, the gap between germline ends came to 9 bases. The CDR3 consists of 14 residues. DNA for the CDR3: TGCGCCAGCAGCTTGGCCGAGAGAGAAAACATTCAGTACTTC. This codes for CASSLAERENIQYF.

Here the CDR3 DNA reads TGCAGTGCTAGTCTCGGGATGGGACAGGATTATGGCTACACCTTC. Its protein is CSASLGMGQDYGYTF. The V call is TRBV20-1, the J call TRBJ1-2, with 8 bases aligning to TRBD1. V dropped 3 bases and J dropped 5; count of bases not matched to a gene: 11. In germline, CDR1 is DFQATT, CDR2 SNEGSKA (reference sequence). The CDR3 is made up of 15 amino acids.

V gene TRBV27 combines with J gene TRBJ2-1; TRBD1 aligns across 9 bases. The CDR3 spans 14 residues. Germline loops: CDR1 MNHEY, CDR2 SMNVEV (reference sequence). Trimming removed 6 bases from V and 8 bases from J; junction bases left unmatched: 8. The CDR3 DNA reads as TGTGCCAGCAGCATCGGGACAGGGATCGATGAGCAGTTCTTC. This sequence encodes CASSIGTGIDEQFF.

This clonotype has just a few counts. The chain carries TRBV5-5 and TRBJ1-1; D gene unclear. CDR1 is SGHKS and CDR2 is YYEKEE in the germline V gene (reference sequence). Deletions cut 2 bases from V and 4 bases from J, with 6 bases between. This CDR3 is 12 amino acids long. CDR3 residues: CASSFMVTEAFF. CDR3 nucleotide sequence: TGTGCCAGCAGCTTCATGGTCACTGAAGCTTTCTTT.

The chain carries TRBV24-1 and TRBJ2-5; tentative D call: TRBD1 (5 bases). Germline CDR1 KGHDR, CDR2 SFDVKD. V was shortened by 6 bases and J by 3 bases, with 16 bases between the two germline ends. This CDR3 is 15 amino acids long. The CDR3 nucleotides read TGTGCCACCAGTATCCTGGGGCCAAAAGAAGAGACCCAGTACTTC. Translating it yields CATSILGPKEETQYF.

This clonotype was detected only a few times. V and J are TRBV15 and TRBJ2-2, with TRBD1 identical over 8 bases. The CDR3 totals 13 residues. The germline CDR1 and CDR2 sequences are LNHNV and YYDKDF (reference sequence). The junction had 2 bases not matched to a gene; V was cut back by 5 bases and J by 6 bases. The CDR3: CATSLQGAGELFF. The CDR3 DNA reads TGTGCCACCAGCTTACAGGGGGCCGGGGAGCTGTTTTTT.

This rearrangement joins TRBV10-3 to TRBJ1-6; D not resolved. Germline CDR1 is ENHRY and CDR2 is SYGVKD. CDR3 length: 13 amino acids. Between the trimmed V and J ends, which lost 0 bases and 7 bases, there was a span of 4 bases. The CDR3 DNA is TGTGCCATCAGTGAGTCAAACAATTCACCCCTCCACTTT. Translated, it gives CAISESNNSPLHF.